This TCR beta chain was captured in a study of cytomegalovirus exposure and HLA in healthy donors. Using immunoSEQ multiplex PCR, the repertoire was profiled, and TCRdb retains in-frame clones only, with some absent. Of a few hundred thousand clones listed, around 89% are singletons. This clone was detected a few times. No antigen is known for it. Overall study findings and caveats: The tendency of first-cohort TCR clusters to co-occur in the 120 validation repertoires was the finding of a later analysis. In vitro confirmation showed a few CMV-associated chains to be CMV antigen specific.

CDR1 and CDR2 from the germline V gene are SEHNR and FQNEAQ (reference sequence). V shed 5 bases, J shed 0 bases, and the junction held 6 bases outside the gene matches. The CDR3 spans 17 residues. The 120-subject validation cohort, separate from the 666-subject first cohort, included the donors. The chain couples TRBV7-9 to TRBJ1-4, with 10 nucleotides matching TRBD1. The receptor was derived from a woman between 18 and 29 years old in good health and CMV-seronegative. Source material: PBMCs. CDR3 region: CASSIPGQGTTNEKLFF. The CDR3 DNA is TGTGCCAGCAGCATTCCGGGACAGGGGACAACTAATGAAAAACTGTTTTTT. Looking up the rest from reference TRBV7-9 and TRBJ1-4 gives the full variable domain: DTGVSQNPRHKITKRGQNVTFRCDPISEHNRLYWYRQTLGQGPEFLTYFQNEAQLEKSRLLSDRFSAERPKGSFSTLEIQRTEQGDSAMYLCASSIPGQGTTNEKLFFGSGTQLSVL.